A selection of T cell receptor beta chains follows, all from one sample in a study of CD8+ T cells in alopecia areata. Generated by immunoSEQ multiplex PCR, the TCRdb table keeps only in-frame clones and is missing some. The top ten clones hold around 3% of a sample with fewer than 150,000 clones, 55% to 80% of them seen once. The sample was CD4+ T cells sorted from blood. Receptors were obtained from a human donor in good health. Both conserved end residues are part of each CDR3. Each record gives: D gene, clone size, J gene, V gene, CDR3 DNA, CDR3 protein. D genes are given only for firm matches. Only part of the rows carry a size: once, few, many, or a class if the clone is expanded.

TRBD1,once,TRBJ1-1,TRBV4-1,TGCGCCACCAGGGTCTTAACAGGGGTCAACACTGAAGCTTTCTTT,CATRVLTGVNTEAFF
NA,NA,TRBJ1-1,TRBV29-1,TGCAGCGTTGAAGACGCTGAAGCTTTCTTT,CSVEDAEAFF
NA,NA,TRBJ2-5,TRBV28,TGTGCCAGCATTAACCTTCGGGAACAGGGTAGAGAGACCCAGTACTTC,CASINLREQGRETQYF
TRBD1,NA,TRBJ2-5,TRBV2,TGTGCCAGCCTACAGGGGAAAGAGACCCAGTACTTC,CASLQGKETQYF
TRBD2,NA,TRBJ2-3,TRBV27,TGTGCCAGCAGTCCCCAGCGGGGGGCTTACACAGATACGCAGTATTTT,CASSPQRGAYTDTQYF
NA,NA,TRBJ2-5,TRBV30,TGTGCCTGGTCGACAGTAGCAGAGACCCAGTACTTC,CAWSTVAETQYF
TRBD1,once,TRBJ2-7,TRBV27,TGTGCCAGCAGTTCTCGAAGGACAGGGTATGGGTACGAGCAGTACTTC,CASSSRRTGYGYEQYF
TRBD2,few,TRBJ2-3,TRBV7-4,TGTGCCAGCATATCCTGTCGGGTAGCGGGGGATACGCAGTATTTT,CASISCRVAGDTQYF
TRBD2,few,TRBJ2-7,TRBV7-2,TGTGCCAGCAGCCCTCGCCCCGGGGGGTACGAGCAGTACTTC,CASSPRPGGYEQYF
TRBD1,NA,TRBJ2-1,TRBV7-2,TGTGCCAGCAGCTTGGACAGGGGACAACAGAATGAGCAGTTCTTC,CASSLDRGQQNEQFF
TRBD1,NA,TRBJ2-5,TRBV6-5,TGTGCCAGCAGTTCCATCGACAGGGGAGAGACCCAGTACTTC,CASSSIDRGETQYF
NA,few,TRBJ1-2,TRBV6-1,TGTGCCAGCAGTGAGCCGATGGAACACTATGGCTACACCTTC,CASSEPMEHYGYTF
NA,NA,TRBJ1-1,TRBV25-1,TGTGCCAGCAGTGAAACCCCACAGGGAGGGCACACTGAAGCTTTCTTT,CASSETPQGGHTEAFF
TRBD2,NA,TRBJ2-3,TRBV14,TGTGCCAGCAGCCTCCGGACTAGCCCGAGCACAGATACGCAGTATTTT,CASSLRTSPSTDTQYF
NA,few,TRBJ2-5,TRBV29-1,TGCAGCGTTGCCGGGGGCGATCAAGAGACCCAGTACTTC,CSVAGGDQETQYF
NA,few,TRBJ2-3,TRBV2,TGTGCCAGCGCGACGCCAGATACGCAGTATTTT,CASATPDTQYF
TRBD2,NA,TRBJ2-6,TRBV6-6,TGTGCCAGCTCTGGGGGGGACGGGGCCAACGTCCTGACTTTC,CASSGGDGANVLTF
NA,NA,TRBJ2-5,TRBV19,TGTGCCAGTAGCCAACTAGGAGGCGAGACCCAGTACTTC,CASSQLGGETQYF
NA,few,TRBJ2-1,TRBV29-1,TGCAGCGTCGACGGATACAATGAGCAGTTCTTC,CSVDGYNEQFF
TRBD2,NA,TRBJ2-1,TRBV29-1,TGCAGCGGTAGCGGGGGCTCCTACAATGAGCAGTTCTTC,CSGSGGSYNEQFF
NA,few,TRBJ2-7,TRBV14,TGTGCCAGCAGCCAAGGACACCTTACCTACGAGCAGTACTTC,CASSQGHLTYEQYF
NA,few,TRBJ2-7,TRBV29-1,TGCAGCGTTGAATCTCCGGGGCCCTACGAGCAGTACTTC,CSVESPGPYEQYF
TRBD1,NA,TRBJ1-2,TRBV7-9,TGTGCCAGCAGGCAGACAGGGAACAATGGCTACACCTTC,CASRQTGNNGYTF
NA,NA,TRBJ2-4,TRBV7-9,TGTGCCAGCAGCCTAATACAGGGTGACATTCAGTACTTC,CASSLIQGDIQYF
NA,few,TRBJ2-2,TRBV5-1,TGCGCCAGCAGCGGGGGAAACCCGAACACCGGGGAGCTGTTTTTT,CASSGGNPNTGELFF
NA,NA,TRBJ2-1,TRBV7-6,TGTGCCAGCAGCTCCGGGGGTAGCTCCTACAATGAGCAGTTCTTC,CASSSGGSSYNEQFF
NA,NA,TRBJ2-7,TRBV5-1,TGCGCCAGCAGCTTGGACAGGTACGAGCAGTACTTC,CASSLDRYEQYF